This entry concerns a single TCR beta chain. Antigen: not known. The data originate from a study of shared clonotypes between healthy human individuals. For the study at large: Each donor's CD4 naive and CD4 memory cells filled three plates apiece, CD8 naive two, and CD8 memory one. Study-wide findings and caveats: Among donors, clonotype sharing was expected to be affected by sequencing depth.

Samples underwent the assay at deep level. Sequenced by immunoSEQ multiplex PCR; TCRdb stores in-frame clones only, minus some. The data hold roughly 2 million clones, with 85% to 95% observed a single time. The CDR3 has 17 amino acids. The germline gives CDR1 SQVTM, CDR2 ANQGSEA. V was pared by 0 bases and J by 1 base, with 10 bases of the junction left unmatched. This TCR derives from a man aged 18 to 30 in good health. This chain joins TRBV29-1 and TRBJ1-2, with 8 positions matching TRBD1. Sample: naive CD4+ T cells sorted from blood. Subset noted: CD45RA+ positively selected. CDR3 bases: TGCAGCGTTGAAGATCGAGGTGGACAGGGCGGTAACTATGGCTACACCTTC. Residues: CSVEDRGGQGGNYGYTF.